Detailed here is one TCR beta chain. This sample is part of a study of control samples from healthy donors and cancer patients. Clones were sequenced by immunoSEQ multiplex PCR, and TCRdb holds only the in-frame ones, with some missing. The sample comprises roughly 84,000 clones, over 75% of which are singletons, and 6.5% to 8.5% rests with the top ten. This clonotype was obtained from a man in his fifties in good health. Material: blood.

The CDR3 DNA sequence: TGTGCTAGTGGTTTGGGGACAGGGGTCACCGGGGAGCTGTTTTTT. As protein: CASGLGTGVTGELFF. The chain employs TRBV12-5 and TRBJ2-2; 9 bases map to TRBD1. CDR3 length equals 15 residues. V gave up 1 base and J gave up 4 bases; unmatched junction bases: 1. Germline-derived CDR1 and CDR2 are LGHNT and FRNRAP.